There are many counts of the clone carrying this T cell receptor beta chain. This sample is part of a study of T-cell reconstitution after alpha-beta-depleted transplantation in children. For TCRbeta, the library was prepared with unique molecular identifiers. TCRdb redid the calling of the PCR reads with MiXCR, one entry per CDR3 protein. The table records over 100,000 distinct CDR3 sequences, 4.5% to 7.5% of them present only once. The germline gives CDR1 DFQATT, CDR2 SNEGSKA (reference sequence). Trimming took 6 bases from V and 4 from J; bases not matched to a gene: 11. CDR3 size: 16 residues. The chain joins TRBV20-1 to TRBJ2-3, with 12 bases matching TRBD2. This clonotype originated in a female patient between 2 and 15 years old who had a stem cell transplant for Fanconi anemia, so the T cells may come from the graft donor. Sequenced here: PBMCs, mostly from graft donor cells, sampled 60 days after TCRalphabeta/CD19-depleted stem cell transplant. The CDR3 DNA reads TGCAGTGCCGCTTGGTCACTAGCGGGGGGCGCAGATACGCAGTATTTT. It codes for CSAAWSLAGGADTQYF.